These T cell receptor beta chains were read from a single sample in a study of neoadjuvant anti-PD-1 for oral cavity cancer. The data were produced by immunoSEQ multiplex PCR, yet TCRdb's version contains in-frame clones alone and is incomplete. The repertoire includes 6,000 to 7,500 clones, around 70% of them detected once, and 2.7% sits in the top ten. Material: PBMCs, obtained before nivolumab (anti-PD-1) treatment. These receptors were collected from a person between 40 and 85 years old with oral cavity squamous cell carcinoma. Each CDR3 is given with its conserved first and last residue. D genes are given only for firm matches. Clone size is given for some rows only: seen once, a few or many times, or a class if the clone is expanded.

DNA: TGTGCCTCCTTGGGGGGCCCTAGCACAGATACGCAGTATTTT; CDR3: CASLGGPSTDTQYF; D: .; size: .; J: TRBJ2-3; V: TRBV28
DNA: TGTGCCAGCAGTTACTCGAGGAGCTATGGCTACACCTTC; CDR3: CASSYSRSYGYTF; D: .; size: .; J: TRBJ1-2; V: TRBV6-5
DNA: TGTGCCAGCAGCGCCCCGGGACAGGGATTTTTCGAGCAGTACTTC; CDR3: CASSAPGQGFFEQYF; D: TRBD1; size: .; J: TRBJ2-7; V: TRBV7-9
DNA: TGTGCCAGCTCAGTGACAGGGCTTAGCAATCAGCCCCAGCATTTT; CDR3: CASSVTGLSNQPQHF; D: TRBD1; size: few; J: TRBJ1-5; V: TRBV18
DNA: TGTGCCAGCAGCACCGAACAAGCTGACAATGAGCAGTTCTTC; CDR3: CASSTEQADNEQFF; D: .; size: .; J: TRBJ2-1; V: TRBV11-3
DNA: TGTGCCAGCAGTTCTCCAGGGGCTTCGAACACCGGGGAGCTGTTTTTT; CDR3: CASSSPGASNTGELFF; D: .; size: .; J: TRBJ2-2; V: TRBV11-3
DNA: TGTGCCAGCAGTAGTAAGGTCTCTACCTATGGCTACACCTTC; CDR3: CASSSKVSTYGYTF; D: .; size: .; J: TRBJ1-2; V: TRBV7-9
DNA: TGTGCCAGCAGTGAAAGGGCCAGGGGGCGGACCGGGGAGCTGTTTTTT; CDR3: CASSERARGRTGELFF; D: TRBD1; size: .; J: TRBJ2-2; V: TRBV6-1
DNA: TGCGCCAGCAGCTTGCGGTCGGCAGGTCAAGAGACCCAGTACTTC; CDR3: CASSLRSAGQETQYF; D: .; size: .; J: TRBJ2-5; V: TRBV5-1
DNA: TGTGCCAGCAGCCCATCTGGGGGCACAGATACGCAGTATTTT; CDR3: CASSPSGGTDTQYF; D: .; size: once; J: TRBJ2-3; V: TRBV11-3
DNA: TGTGCCAGCAGTGTTTTAAGGGCCAATCAGCCCCAGCATTTT; CDR3: CASSVLRANQPQHF; D: .; size: once; J: TRBJ1-5; V: TRBV2
DNA: TGCGCCAGCAGCTACGGGACCAGGGATGGCTACACCTTC; CDR3: CASSYGTRDGYTF; D: .; size: few; J: TRBJ1-2; V: TRBV4-1
DNA: TGTGCCAGCAGCTTGGCCGTAAACAGCCGTAACTATGGCTACACCTTC; CDR3: CASSLAVNSRNYGYTF; D: .; size: .; J: TRBJ1-2; V: TRBV5-8
DNA: TGTGCCAGTAGCGAACCGGGAACGTACTATGGCTACACCTTC; CDR3: CASSEPGTYYGYTF; D: .; size: .; J: TRBJ1-2; V: TRBV19
DNA: TGCAGCGCCCATGGCCGGGACTACAATGAGCAGTTCTTC; CDR3: CSAHGRDYNEQFF; D: .; size: few; J: TRBJ2-1; V: TRBV29-1
DNA: TGTGCCAGCAACGTGGGGGATCGGTACACCATATATTTT; CDR3: CASNVGDRYTIYF; D: .; size: .; J: TRBJ1-3; V: TRBV7-9
DNA: TGCGCCAGCAGCCAACAGGGGGCAAATAATGAAAAACTGTTTTTT; CDR3: CASSQQGANNEKLFF; D: TRBD1; size: .; J: TRBJ1-4; V: TRBV4-1
DNA: TGTGCCAGCAAGACGGGGGGGTCTCACACCGGGGAGCTGTTTTTT; CDR3: CASKTGGSHTGELFF; D: TRBD2; size: few; J: TRBJ2-2; V: TRBV6-5
DNA: TGTGCCAGCAGGCCCCCGGGGGGGGTGGGGTACAATGAGCAGTTCTTC; CDR3: CASRPPGGVGYNEQFF; D: TRBD2; size: .; J: TRBJ2-1; V: TRBV11-2
DNA: TGTGCCAGCAGCTTAGATCTAGGGTCAGATACGCAGTATTTT; CDR3: CASSLDLGSDTQYF; D: .; size: .; J: TRBJ2-3; V: TRBV11-2
DNA: TGCGCCAGCAGCCAACCAGACAGAGACACTGAAGCTTTCTTT; CDR3: CASSQPDRDTEAFF; D: .; size: .; J: TRBJ1-1; V: TRBV4-1
DNA: TGCGCCAGCAGTGAGTCCGGATCCCCGAACACTGAAGCTTTCTTT; CDR3: CASSESGSPNTEAFF; D: .; size: .; J: TRBJ1-1; V: TRBV10-1
DNA: TGTGCCAGCAGCTTAGGGGTGGACAGAGATACCCTCCACTTT; CDR3: CASSLGVDRDTLHF; D: .; size: few; J: TRBJ1-6; V: TRBV7-9
DNA: TGTGCCAGCAGGACGACGATAAGAAACACTGAAGCTTTCTTT; CDR3: CASRTTIRNTEAFF; D: .; size: .; J: TRBJ1-1; V: TRBV6-5
DNA: TGTGCCAGCAGCATTATAGATCAGCCCCAGCATTTT; CDR3: CASSIIDQPQHF; D: .; size: once; J: TRBJ1-5; V: TRBV7-9
DNA: TGTGCCAGCAGTTACTCAGTCGGTGGGGATGGCTACACCTTC; CDR3: CASSYSVGGDGYTF; D: .; size: .; J: TRBJ1-2; V: TRBV6-6
DNA: TGTGCCAGCAGTGACCCCCGGGGCCCCAATCAGCCCCAGCATTTT; CDR3: CASSDPRGPNQPQHF; D: .; size: .; J: TRBJ1-5; V: TRBV6-1
DNA: TGTGCCAGCAGTGAGGACAGGGGGCACATGAACACTGAAGCTTTCTTT; CDR3: CASSEDRGHMNTEAFF; D: TRBD1; size: .; J: TRBJ1-1; V: TRBV27
DNA: TGCAGCGTTGATTCGCGGCAGGGCCAAGAGACCCAGTACTTC; CDR3: CSVDSRQGQETQYF; D: .; size: .; J: TRBJ2-5; V: TRBV29-1
DNA: TGTGCCAGTAGGCCTGAAACAGGGGGTCCGCTCGAGCAGTACTTC; CDR3: CASRPETGGPLEQYF; D: TRBD1; size: .; J: TRBJ2-7; V: TRBV19
DNA: TGTGCCAGCAGTTTAGGGGGCAGGGGCAACACTGAAGCTTTCTTT; CDR3: CASSLGGRGNTEAFF; D: .; size: few; J: TRBJ1-1; V: TRBV27
DNA: TGTGCCAGCAGCTTGGGGGTCAGGGGCCGGCAACTTAACTATGGCTACACCTTC; CDR3: CASSLGVRGRQLNYGYTF; D: .; size: medium-sized; J: TRBJ1-2; V: TRBV5-6
DNA: TGTGCCAGCAGTCGGGGGGCCACCAGGGCGAATGAAAAACTGTTTTTT; CDR3: CASSRGATRANEKLFF; D: .; size: .; J: TRBJ1-4; V: TRBV27
DNA: TGTGCCAGCAGCTCTGGAGGGGGGATTAACTATGGCTACACCTTC; CDR3: CASSSGGGINYGYTF; D: .; size: few; J: TRBJ1-2; V: TRBV5-8